This T cell receptor (beta chain) is from a study of T-cell memory formation after mild COVID-19. Study-level background: In these data, TCR clusters were largely donor specific. Whole-study results and caveats: From day 15 to 85, contracting clones were balanced between CD4 and CD8, whereas later expanders leaned toward CD4+. Several responding clones turned up in pre-infection memory, indicating that cross-reactive memory may have taken part.

This clonotype was counted between two and nine times. Its antigen remains unidentified. Per the germline V gene, CDR1 is MNHEY and CDR2 is SVGAGI. V lost 10 bases and J lost 0; bases outside the gene matches: 5. The length of the CDR3 is 13 residues. With constant-segment primers, 5'RACE yielded cDNA libraries of TCR alpha and TCR beta that carried sample barcodes and UMIs. A single record per CDR3 protein comes from TCRdb applying MiXCR to the 5' RACE reads. In the table there are roughly 350,000 distinct CDR3 sequences, around 27% of which are singletons. J is TRBJ2-7 and V is TRBV6-5, with 8 bases fitting TRBD2. The receptor's source is an adult woman who had mild COVID-19 (a few samples of this study predate the infection). Cell type and time point are not known. Material for sequencing was PBMCs or a T cell subset sorted from them (not recorded which). CDR3 bases: TGTGCCACCGCGGGGGGCGCCTCCTACGAGCAGTACTTC. It is translated as CATAGGASYEQYF.